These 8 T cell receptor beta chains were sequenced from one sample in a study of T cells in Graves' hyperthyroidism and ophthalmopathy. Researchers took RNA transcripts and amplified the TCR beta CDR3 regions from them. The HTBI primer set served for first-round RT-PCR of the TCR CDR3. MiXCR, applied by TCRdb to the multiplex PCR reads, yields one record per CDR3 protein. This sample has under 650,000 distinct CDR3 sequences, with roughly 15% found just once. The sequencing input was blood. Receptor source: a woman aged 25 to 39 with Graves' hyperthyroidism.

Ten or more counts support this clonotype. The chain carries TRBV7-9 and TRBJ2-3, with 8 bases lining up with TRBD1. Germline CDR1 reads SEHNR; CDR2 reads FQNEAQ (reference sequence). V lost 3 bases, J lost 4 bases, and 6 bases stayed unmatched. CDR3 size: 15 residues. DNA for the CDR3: TGTGCCAGCAGCTTCTTCGGACAGGGACCAGATACGCAGTATTTT. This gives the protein CASSFFGQGPDTQYF.

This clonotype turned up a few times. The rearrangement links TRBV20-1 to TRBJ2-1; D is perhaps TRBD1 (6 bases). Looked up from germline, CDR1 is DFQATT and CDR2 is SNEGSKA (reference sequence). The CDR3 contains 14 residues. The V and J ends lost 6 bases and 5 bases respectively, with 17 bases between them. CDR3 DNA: TGCAGTGCACCCGTCTTAGGGGGACACAATGAGCAGTTCTTC. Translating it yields CSAPVLGGHNEQFF.

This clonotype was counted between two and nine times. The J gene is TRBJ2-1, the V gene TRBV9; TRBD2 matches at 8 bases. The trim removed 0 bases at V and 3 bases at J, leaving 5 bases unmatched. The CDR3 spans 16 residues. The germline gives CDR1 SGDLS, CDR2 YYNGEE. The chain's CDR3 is CASSVDGTRIYNEQFF. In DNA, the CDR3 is TGTGCCAGCAGCGTAGACGGGACTAGGATCTACAATGAGCAGTTCTTC.

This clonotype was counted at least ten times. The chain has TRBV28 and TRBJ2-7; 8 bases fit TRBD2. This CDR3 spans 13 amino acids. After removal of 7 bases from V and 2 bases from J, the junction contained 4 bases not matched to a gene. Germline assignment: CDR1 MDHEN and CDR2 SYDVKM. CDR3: CASTAGGPYEQYF. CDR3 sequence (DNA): TGTGCCAGCACGGCGGGAGGTCCCTACGAGCAGTACTTC.

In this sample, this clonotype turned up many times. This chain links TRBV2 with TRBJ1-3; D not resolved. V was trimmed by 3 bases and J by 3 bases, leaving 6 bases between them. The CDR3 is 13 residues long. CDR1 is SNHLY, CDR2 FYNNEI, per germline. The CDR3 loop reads CASSEGSGNTIYF. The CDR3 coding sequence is TGTGCCAGCAGTGAGGGCAGTGGAAACACCATATATTTT.

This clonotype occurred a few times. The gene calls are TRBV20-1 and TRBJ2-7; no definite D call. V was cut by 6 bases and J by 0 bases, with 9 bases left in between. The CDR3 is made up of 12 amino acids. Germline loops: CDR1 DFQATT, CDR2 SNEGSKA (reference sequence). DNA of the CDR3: TGCAGTGCCAGTTTTCCCTCCTACGAGCAGTACTTC. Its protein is CSASFPSYEQYF.

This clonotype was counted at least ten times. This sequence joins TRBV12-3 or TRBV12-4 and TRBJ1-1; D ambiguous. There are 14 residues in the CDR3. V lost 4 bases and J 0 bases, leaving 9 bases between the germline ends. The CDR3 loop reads CASSSWGVNTEAFF. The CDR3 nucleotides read TGTGCCAGCAGTTCGTGGGGTGTGAACACTGAAGCTTTCTTT.

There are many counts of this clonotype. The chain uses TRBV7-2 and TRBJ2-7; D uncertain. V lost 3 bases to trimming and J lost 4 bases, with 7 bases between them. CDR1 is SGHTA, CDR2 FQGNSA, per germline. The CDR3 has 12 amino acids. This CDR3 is CASSFNQYEQYF. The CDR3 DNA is TGTGCCAGCAGCTTTAATCAGTACGAGCAGTACTTC.